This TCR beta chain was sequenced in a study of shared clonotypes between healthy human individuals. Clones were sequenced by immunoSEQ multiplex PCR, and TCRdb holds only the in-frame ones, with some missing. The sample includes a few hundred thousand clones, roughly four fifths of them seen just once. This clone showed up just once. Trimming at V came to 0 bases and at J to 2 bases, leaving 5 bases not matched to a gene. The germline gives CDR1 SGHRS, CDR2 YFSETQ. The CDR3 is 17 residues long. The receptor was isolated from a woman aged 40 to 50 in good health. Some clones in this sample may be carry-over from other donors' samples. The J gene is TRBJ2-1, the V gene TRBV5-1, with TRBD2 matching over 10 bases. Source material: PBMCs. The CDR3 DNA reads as TGCGCCAGCAGCTTGGTGATAGCGGGAGGCACCTACAATGAGCAGTTCTTC. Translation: CASSLVIAGGTYNEQFF.